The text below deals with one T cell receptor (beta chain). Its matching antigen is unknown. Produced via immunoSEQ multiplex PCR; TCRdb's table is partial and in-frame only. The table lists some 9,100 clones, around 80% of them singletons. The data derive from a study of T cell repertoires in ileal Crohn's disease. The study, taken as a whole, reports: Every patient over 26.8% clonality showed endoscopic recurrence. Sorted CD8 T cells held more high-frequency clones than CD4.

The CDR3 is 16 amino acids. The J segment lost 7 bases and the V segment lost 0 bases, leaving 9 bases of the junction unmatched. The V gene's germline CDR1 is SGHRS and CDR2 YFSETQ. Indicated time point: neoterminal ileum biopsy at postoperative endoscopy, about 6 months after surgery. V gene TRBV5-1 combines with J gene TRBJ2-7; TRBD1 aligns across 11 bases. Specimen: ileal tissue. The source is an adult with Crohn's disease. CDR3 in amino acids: CASSLVGGQGAREQYF. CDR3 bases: TGCGCCAGCAGCTTGGTGGGAGGACAGGGGGCAAGGGAGCAGTACTTC.